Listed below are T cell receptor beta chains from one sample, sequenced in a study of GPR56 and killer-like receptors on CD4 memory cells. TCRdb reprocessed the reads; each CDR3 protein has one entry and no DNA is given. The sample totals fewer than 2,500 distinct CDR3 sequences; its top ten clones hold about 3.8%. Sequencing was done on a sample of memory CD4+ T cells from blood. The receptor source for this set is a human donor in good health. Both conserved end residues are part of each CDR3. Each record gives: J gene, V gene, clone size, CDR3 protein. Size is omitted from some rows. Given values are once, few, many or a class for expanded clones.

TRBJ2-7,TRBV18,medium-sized,CASSTSGKSDEQYF
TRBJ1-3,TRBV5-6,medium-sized,CASSPGTNTIYF
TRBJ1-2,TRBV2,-,CASSYNRRGDGYTF
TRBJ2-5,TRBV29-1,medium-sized,CSVRNRGKETQYF
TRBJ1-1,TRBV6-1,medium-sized,CASSSGDRGPLNTEAFF
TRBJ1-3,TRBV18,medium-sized,CASSPSRPSGNTIYF
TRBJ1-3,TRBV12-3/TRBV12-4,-,CASRSGTVQEGSGNTIYF
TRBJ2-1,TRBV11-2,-,CASSLDPQGRSNEQFF
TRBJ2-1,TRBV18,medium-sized,CASSVRGIWDEQFF
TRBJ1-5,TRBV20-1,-,CSAPRAGHGGSSNQPQHF
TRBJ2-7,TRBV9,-,CASSVDPVSYEQYF
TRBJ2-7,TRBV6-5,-,CASRPDRGSYEQYF
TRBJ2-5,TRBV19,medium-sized,CASSMAGGQTQYF
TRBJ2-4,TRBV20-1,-,CSARVLAGGETKNIQYF
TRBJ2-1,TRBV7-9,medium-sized,CASSSLITSGRTHGRFF
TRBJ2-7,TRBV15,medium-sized,CATSTPLAGGDEQYF
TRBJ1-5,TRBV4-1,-,CASSQVGSNQPQHF
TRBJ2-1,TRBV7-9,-,CASSGAVGSSYNEQFF
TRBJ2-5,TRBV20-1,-,CSARGGAGKETQYF
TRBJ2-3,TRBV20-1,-,CSSPLDPLGPDTQYF
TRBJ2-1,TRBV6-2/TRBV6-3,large,CASSYSTGMEQFF
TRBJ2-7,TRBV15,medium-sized,CATSRDKSYEQYF
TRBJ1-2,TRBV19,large,CASSQTRGIGYGYTF
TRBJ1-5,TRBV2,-,CASRRETGGDQPQHF
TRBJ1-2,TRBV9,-,CASSAHPGPYYGYTF
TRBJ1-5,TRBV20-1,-,CSAQDNNQPQHF
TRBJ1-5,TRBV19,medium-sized,CASTSPRDSYQPQHF
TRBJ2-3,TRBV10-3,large,CAISEYLFGTGITDTQYF
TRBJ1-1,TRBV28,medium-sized,CASREYRVNTEAFF
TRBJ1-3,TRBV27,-,CASSSTYRGRGNTIYF
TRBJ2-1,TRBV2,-,CASKEMTGSGTNEQFF
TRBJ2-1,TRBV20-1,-,CSARRTSGLGEFF